This T cell receptor beta chain was identified in a study of blood T cell repertoires in COVID-19. In germline, CDR1 is SGDLS, CDR2 YYNGEE. The ends were cut back, 0 bases at V and 2 bases at J, with 12 bases in the middle. This CDR3 is 16 amino acids long. The table came from immunoSEQ multiplex PCR; TCRdb's copy has only in-frame clones and leaves some out. The sample shows under 200,000 clones, around 86% of them seen only once. The source of this sequence is a man in his 60s with acute or convalescent COVID-19. The sample was peripheral blood. V gene TRBV9 combines with J gene TRBJ2-1; D is perhaps TRBD1 (5 bases). The CDR3 bases are TGTGCCAGCAGCGTAGGATGGGGCATCGCCTACAATGAGCAGTTCTTC. It specifies CASSVGWGIAYNEQFF.